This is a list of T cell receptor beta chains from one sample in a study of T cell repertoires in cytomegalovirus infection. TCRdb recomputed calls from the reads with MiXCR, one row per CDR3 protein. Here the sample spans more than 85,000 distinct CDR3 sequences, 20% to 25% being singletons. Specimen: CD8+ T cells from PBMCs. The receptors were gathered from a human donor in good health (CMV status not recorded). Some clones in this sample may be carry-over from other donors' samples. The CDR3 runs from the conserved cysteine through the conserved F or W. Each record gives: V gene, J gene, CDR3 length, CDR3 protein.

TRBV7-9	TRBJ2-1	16	CASSHVRAGGLDEQFF
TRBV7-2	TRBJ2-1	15	CASSLNRGRGNEQFF
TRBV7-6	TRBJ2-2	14	CASSSSTNTGELFF
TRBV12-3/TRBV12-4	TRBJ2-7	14	CASSLRSQGHEQYF
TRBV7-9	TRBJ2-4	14	CASSSNQGKNIQYF
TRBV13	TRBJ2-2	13	CASSLGVTGELFF
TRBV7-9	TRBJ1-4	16	CASSFWKGATNEKLFF
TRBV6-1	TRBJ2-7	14	CASNEGGGLYEQYF
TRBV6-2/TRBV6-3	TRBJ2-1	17	CASSYSKFRGGYNEQFF
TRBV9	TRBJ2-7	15	CASSVGSGALYEQYF
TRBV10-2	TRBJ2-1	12	CASSEGGGEQFF
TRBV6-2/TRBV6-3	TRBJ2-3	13	CASNKWDERTQYF
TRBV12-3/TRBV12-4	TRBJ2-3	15	CASSLLATSTDTQYF
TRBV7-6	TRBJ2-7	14	CASSTPQTGSEQYF
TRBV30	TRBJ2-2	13	CAWRTGGLGELFF
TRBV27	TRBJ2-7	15	CASSPLDGSSYEQYF
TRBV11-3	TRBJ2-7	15	CASSTGSTAGYEQYF
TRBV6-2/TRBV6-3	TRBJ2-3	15	CASSDRDRGTDTQYF
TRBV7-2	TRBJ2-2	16	CASSQWSGRKNGELFF
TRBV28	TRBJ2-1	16	CASSLGHGEVYNEQFF
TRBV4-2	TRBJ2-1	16	CASSQAIRGGGNEQFF
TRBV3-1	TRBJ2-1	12	CASSLEGLEQFF
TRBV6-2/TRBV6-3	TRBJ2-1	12	CASSVSGNEQFF
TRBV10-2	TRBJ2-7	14	CASSEGGADYEQYF
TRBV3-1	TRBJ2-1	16	CASSQGTSGAYNEQFF
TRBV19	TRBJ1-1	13	CASKEEASTEAFF
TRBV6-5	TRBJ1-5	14	CASSPGVGHQPQHF
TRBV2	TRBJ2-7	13	CAITGLDSYEQYF
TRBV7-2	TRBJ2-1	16	CASSPSGVSSYNEQFF
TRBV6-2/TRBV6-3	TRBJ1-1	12	CASSSTNTEAFF
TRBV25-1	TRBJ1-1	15	CASSLRNPQDSEAFF
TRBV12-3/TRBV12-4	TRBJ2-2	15	CASSPRVPGIGELFF
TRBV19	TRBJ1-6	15	CASSEDRGLPSPLHF
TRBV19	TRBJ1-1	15	CASMMFFGESPEAFF
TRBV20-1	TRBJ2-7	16	CSARENTGTTNYEQYF
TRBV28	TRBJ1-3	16	CASSSDDRGPGNTIYF
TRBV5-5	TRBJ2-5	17	CASSSGLAITQEETQYF